The 11 T cell receptor beta chains given below trace back to one sample, sequenced in a study of cytomegalovirus exposure and HLA in healthy donors. PCR involved 60 Vbeta and 13 Jbeta primers. Measured with immunoSEQ multiplex PCR; TCRdb has only the in-frame clones, and not every one. The top ten clones hold approximately 2% of a sample with under 150,000 clones, around 72% of them seen once. Sequencing used PBMCs. All receptors come from a man aged 35-49 years in good health and CMV-seronegative.

This rearrangement joins TRBV9 to TRBJ2-7; maybe TRBD2 (5 bases). Germline V gives CDR1 SGDLS, CDR2 YYNGEE. The germline V and J ends were trimmed by 0 bases and 3 bases, with 13 bases remaining between them. This CDR3 has 15 residues. This chain's CDR3 is CASSVAGENNYEQYF. The CDR3 nucleotides read TGTGCCAGCAGCGTAGCTGGGGAGAATAACTACGAGCAGTACTTC.

The chain employs TRBV19 and TRBJ2-3, with TRBD2 matching 8 bases. Germline trimming cut 1 base from V and 2 bases from J; bases unmatched to any gene: 11. Looked up from germline, CDR1 is LNHDA and CDR2 is SQIVND (reference sequence). The CDR3 consists of 18 residues. The CDR3 DNA follows: TGTGCCAGTAGTATAGCACGTGGAGGTAGCGGGAACACAGATACGCAGTATTTT. Translated, it gives CASSIARGGSGNTDTQYF.

The rearrangement uses TRBV18 and TRBJ1-6, with TRBD1 matching 9 bases. With 4 bases clipped from V and 8 bases from J, the junction kept 12 bases outside the gene matches. The CDR3 has 17 amino acids. In germline, CDR1 is KGHSH, CDR2 LQKENI. DNA of the CDR3: TGTGCCAGCTCACACACCCGGCGGGACAGGGCAGATTCACCCCTCCACTTT. Its translation: CASSHTRRDRADSPLHF.

The rearrangement joins TRBV19 to TRBJ2-1; a possible D gene is TRBD2 (6 bases). CDR1 LNHDA and CDR2 SQIVND come from the germline V gene (reference sequence). Trimming cost V 4 bases and J 2 bases, with 12 bases left between them. The CDR3 extends over 15 amino acids. CDR3 region: CASSTLQRAYNEQFF. CDR3 DNA: TGTGCCAGTAGTACTCTTCAGCGGGCCTACAATGAGCAGTTCTTC.

This clone occurred once. A read error may produce the germline difference seen at one junction end. The chain joins TRBV13 to TRBJ2-1, with D maybe TRBD1 (5 bases). The CDR3 has 15 amino acids. The germline V gene encodes CDR1 PRHDT and CDR2 FYEKMQ (reference sequence). The DNA for the CDR3 is TGTGCCAGCAGCCTAGGAGATGGGCAGGGCGATGAGCAGTTCTTC. Translating gives CASSLGDGQGDEQFF.

V gene TRBV25-1 combines with J gene TRBJ1-3; no clear D. Looked up from germline, CDR1 is MGHDK and CDR2 is SYGVNS. Trimming took off 1 base at V and 4 bases at J, with 5 bases between the two ends. This CDR3 has 13 residues. The CDR3: CASSEFGGNTIYF. As DNA, the CDR3 is TGTGCCAGCAGTGAATTCGGGGGAAACACCATATATTTT.

The rearrangement links TRBV13 to TRBJ2-5; TRBD2 is a possible D gene (5 bases). The germline V and J ends were trimmed by 1 base and 9 bases, with 12 bases remaining between them. CDR3 length: 13 residues. The germline gives CDR1 PRHDT, CDR2 FYEKMQ (reference sequence). The DNA for the CDR3 is TGTGCCAGCAGCTTAGAGGCGGTGCGGGCCCAGTACTTC. It codes for CASSLEAVRAQYF. The complete variable domain, with remaining parts taken from reference TRBV13 and TRBJ2-5, reads AAGVIQSPRHLIKEKRETATLKCYPIPRHDTVYWYQQGPGQDPQFLISFYEKMQSDKGSIPDRFSAQQFSDYHSELNMSSLELGDSALYFCASSLEAVRAQYFGPGTRLLVL.

This clone was seen more than once but under ten times. This chain uses TRBV28 with TRBJ1-2, with D possibly being TRBD1 (5 bases). V was pared by 6 bases and J by 1 base, with 12 bases between. This CDR3 comprises 14 residues. Germline V CDR1 and CDR2: MDHEN, SYDVKM. Here the CDR3 reads CASSQTGGNYGYTF. The DNA for the CDR3 is TGTGCCAGCAGCCAAACAGGCGGTAACTATGGCTACACCTTC.

The rearrangement joins TRBV14 to TRBJ1-4, with D possibly being TRBD1 (6 bases). The CDR3 sequence is 15 residues long. CDR1 and CDR2 from the germline V gene are SGHDN and FVKESK. Trimming left V 4 bases short and J 8 bases short, with 17 bases between. CDR3 loop: CASSPRGGLSEKLFF. The CDR3 DNA is TGTGCCAGCAGCCCAAGGGGGGGGCTTAGCGAAAAACTGTTTTTT.

This sequence joins TRBV19 and TRBJ1-5; D is ambiguous. From germline, CDR1 is LNHDA and CDR2 SQIVND (reference sequence). The CDR3 runs 14 residues. V was cut by 2 bases and J by 0 bases, with 5 bases left in between. The CDR3 loop is CASSIRSSNQPQHF. In DNA, the CDR3 is TGTGCCAGTAGTATAAGGAGTAGCAATCAGCCCCAGCATTTT.

This rearrangement joins TRBV29-1 to TRBJ1-5; D is unclear. The V gene's germline CDR1 is SQVTM and CDR2 ANQGSEA. V dropped 4 bases and J dropped 6 bases, with 13 bases sitting between them. This CDR3 contains 13 residues. The CDR3 coding sequence is TGCAGCGTTGTTCGTAGCGTGGGTCAGCCCCAGCATTTT. It codes for CSVVRSVGQPQHF. The full variable domain, with the rest looked up from reference TRBV29-1 and TRBJ1-5, is SAVISQKPSRDICQRGTSLTIQCQVDSQVTMMFWYRQQPGQSLTLIATANQGSEATYESGFVIDKFPISRPNLTFSTLTVSNMSPEDSSIYLCSVVRSVGQPQHFGDGTRLSIL.